This TCR beta chain is drawn from a study of beta chain features in type 1 diabetes. V shed 0 bases, J shed 1 base, and the junction held 6 bases outside the gene matches. The CDR3 sequence is 18 residues long. From germline, CDR1 is LGHNA and CDR2 YNFKEQ. As for this clone: Its antigen is unidentified.

Broader study findings: A closer apparent resemblance between naive, central memory and Treg TCRB repertoires was seen in patients than in healthy donors. PCR might favor shorter templates, but any such skew would affect patients and controls equally.

The study reverse transcribed the entire isolated RNA, so it sequenced expressed TCRB transcripts. TCRdb's table, derived via immunoSEQ multiplex PCR, lists solely in-frame clones and lacks some. The data show 250,000 to 350,000 clones, with around 15% seen just once and 6.7% held by the top ten. J is TRBJ2-1 and V is TRBV4-2, with 10 bases lining up with TRBD2. Sequences were obtained from central memory CD4+ T cells from blood. The sequence was obtained from a man aged 30 to 45 in good health. CDR3 amino acids: CASSQETSGTSSYNEQFF. CDR3 DNA sequence: TGTGCCAGCAGCCAAGAAACTAGCGGGACCTCATCCTACAATGAGCAGTTCTTC.